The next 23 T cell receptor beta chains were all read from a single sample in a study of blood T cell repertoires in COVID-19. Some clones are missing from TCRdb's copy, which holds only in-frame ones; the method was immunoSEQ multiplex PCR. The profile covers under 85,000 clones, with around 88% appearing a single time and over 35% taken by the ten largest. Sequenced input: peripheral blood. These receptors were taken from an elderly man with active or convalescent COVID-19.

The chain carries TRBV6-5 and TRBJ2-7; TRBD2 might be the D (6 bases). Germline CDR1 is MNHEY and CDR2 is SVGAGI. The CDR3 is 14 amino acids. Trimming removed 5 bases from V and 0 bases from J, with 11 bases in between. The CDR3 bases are TGTGCCAGCAGTAAGGCGGGAACCTCCTACGAGCAGTACTTC. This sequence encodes CASSKAGTSYEQYF.

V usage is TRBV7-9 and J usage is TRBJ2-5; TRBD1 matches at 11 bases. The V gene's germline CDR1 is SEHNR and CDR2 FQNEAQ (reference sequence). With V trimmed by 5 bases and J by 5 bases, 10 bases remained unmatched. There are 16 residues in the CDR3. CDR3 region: CASSPRDRGSVETQYF. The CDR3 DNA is TGTGCCAGCAGCCCCCGGGACAGGGGGTCGGTGGAGACCCAGTACTTC.

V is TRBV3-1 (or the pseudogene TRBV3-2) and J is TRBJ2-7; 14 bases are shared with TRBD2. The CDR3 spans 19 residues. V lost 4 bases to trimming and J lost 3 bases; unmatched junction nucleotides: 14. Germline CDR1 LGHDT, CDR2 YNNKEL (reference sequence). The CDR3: CASSPRLAGGLVQLYEQYF. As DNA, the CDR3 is TGTGCCAGCAGCCCCCGACTAGCGGGAGGGCTTGTTCAACTCTACGAGCAGTACTTC.

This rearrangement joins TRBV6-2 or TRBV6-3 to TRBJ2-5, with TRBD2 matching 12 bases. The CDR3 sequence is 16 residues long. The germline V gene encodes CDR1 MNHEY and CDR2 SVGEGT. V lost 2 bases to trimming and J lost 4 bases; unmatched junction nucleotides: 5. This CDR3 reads CASSYATSGSGETQYF. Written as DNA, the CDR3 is TGTGCCAGCAGTTACGCGACTAGCGGGAGTGGAGAGACCCAGTACTTC.

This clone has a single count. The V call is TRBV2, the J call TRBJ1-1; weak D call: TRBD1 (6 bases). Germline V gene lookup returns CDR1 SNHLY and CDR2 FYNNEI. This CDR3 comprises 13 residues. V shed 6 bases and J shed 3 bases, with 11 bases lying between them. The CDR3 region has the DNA TGTGCCAGCAGACCAGGGGCCTACACTGAAGCTTTCTTT. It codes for CASRPGAYTEAFF. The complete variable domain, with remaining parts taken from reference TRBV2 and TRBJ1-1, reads EPEVTQTPSHQVTQMGQEVILRCVPISNHLYFYWYRQILGQKVEFLVSFYNNEISEKSEIFDDQFSVERPDGSNFTLKIRSTKLEDSAMYFCASRPGAYTEAFFGQGTRLTVV.

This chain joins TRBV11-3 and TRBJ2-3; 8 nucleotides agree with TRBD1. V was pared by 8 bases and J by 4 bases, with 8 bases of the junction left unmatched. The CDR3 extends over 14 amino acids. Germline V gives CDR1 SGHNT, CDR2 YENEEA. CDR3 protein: CASAMDREPDTQYF. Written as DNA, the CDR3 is TGTGCCAGCGCCATGGACAGGGAACCAGATACGCAGTATTTT.

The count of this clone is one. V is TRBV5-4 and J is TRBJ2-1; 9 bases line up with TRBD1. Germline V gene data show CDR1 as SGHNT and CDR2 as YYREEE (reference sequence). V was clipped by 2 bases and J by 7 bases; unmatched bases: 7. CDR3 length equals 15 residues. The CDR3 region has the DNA TGTGCCAGCAGCTTTCGACAGGGGGAGTCGAATGAGCAGTTCTTC. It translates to CASSFRQGESNEQFF. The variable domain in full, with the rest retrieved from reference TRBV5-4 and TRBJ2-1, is ETGVTQSPTHLIKTRGQQVTLRCSSQSGHNTVSWYQQALGQGPQFIFQYYREEENGRGNFPPRFSGLQFPNYSSELNVNALELDDSALYLCASSFRQGESNEQFFGPGTRLTVL.

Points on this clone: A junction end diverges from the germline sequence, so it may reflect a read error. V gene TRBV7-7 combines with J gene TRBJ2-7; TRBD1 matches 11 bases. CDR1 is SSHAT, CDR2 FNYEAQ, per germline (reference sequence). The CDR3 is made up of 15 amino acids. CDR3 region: CASSLGTGGIYEQYF. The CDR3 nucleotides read TGTGCTAGCAGCTTAGGGACAGGGGGTATCTACGAGCAGTACTTC.

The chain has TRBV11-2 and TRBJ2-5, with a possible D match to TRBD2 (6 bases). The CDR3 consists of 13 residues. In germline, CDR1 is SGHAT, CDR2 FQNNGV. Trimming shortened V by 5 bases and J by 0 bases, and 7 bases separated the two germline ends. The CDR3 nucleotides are TGTGCCAGCAGCCGGGGGAACCAAGAGACCCAGTACTTC. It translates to CASSRGNQETQYF.

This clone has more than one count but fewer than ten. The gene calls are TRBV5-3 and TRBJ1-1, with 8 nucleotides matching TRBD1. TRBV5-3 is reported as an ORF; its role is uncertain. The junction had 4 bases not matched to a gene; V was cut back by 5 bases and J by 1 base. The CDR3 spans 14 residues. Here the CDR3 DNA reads TGTGCCAGAAGAAATGGACAGGGGAACACTGAAGCTTTCTTT. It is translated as CARRNGQGNTEAFF.

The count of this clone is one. The CDR3 coding sequence is TGTGCCAGTAGCCGTCTAGCGGGGTACGACAATGAGCAGTTCTTC. This gives the protein CASSRLAGYDNEQFF. V is TRBV19 and J is TRBJ2-1; 9 bases line up with TRBD2. The CDR3 totals 15 residues. The germline V gene encodes CDR1 LNHDA and CDR2 SQIVND (reference sequence). With 6 bases clipped from V and 5 bases from J, the junction kept 8 bases outside the gene matches.

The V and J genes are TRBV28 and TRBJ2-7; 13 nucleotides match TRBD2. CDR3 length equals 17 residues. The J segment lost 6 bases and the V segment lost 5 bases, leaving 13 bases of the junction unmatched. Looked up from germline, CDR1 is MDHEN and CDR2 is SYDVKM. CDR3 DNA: TGTGCCAGCAGTCTGTACGGACTAGCGGGAGATTTGTCCGAGCAGTACTTC. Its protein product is CASSLYGLAGDLSEQYF. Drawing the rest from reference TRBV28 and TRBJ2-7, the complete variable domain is DVKVTQSSRYLVKRTGEKVFLECVQDMDHENMFWYRQDPGLGLRLIYFSYDVKMKEKGDIPEGYSVSREKKERFSLILESASTNQTSMYLCASSLYGLAGDLSEQYFGPGTRLTVT.

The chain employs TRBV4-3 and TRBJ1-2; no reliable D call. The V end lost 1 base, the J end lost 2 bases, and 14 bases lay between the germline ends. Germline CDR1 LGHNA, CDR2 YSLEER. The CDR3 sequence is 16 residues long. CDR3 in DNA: TGCGCCAGCAGCCAAGCTACGGACTTTACAAACTATGGCTACACCTTC. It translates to CASSQATDFTNYGYTF.

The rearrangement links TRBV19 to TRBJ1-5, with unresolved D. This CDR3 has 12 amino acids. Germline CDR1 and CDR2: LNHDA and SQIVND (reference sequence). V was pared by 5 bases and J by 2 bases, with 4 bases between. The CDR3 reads CASSRGNQPQHF. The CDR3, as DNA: TGTGCCAGTAGTCGAGGCAATCAGCCCCAGCATTTT.

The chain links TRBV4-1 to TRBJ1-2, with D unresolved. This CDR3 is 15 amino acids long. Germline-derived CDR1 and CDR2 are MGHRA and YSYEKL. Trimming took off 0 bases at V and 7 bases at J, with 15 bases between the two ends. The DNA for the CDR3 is TGCGCCAGCAGCCAAGATAGCGCACTGAGGAGTGGCTACACCTTC. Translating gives CASSQDSALRSGYTF.

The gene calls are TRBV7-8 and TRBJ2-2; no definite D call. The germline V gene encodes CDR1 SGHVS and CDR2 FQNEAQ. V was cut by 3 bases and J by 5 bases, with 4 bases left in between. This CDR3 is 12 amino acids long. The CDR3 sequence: CASSFLTGELFF. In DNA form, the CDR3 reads TGTGCCAGCAGCTTCCTAACCGGGGAGCTGTTTTTT.

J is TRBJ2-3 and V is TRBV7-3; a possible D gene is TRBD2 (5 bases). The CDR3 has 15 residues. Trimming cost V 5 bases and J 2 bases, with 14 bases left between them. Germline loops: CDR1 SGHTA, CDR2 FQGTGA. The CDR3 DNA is TGTGCCAGCAGCCCCCACGGGCGGGCCACAGATACGCAGTATTTT. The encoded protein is CASSPHGRATDTQYF.

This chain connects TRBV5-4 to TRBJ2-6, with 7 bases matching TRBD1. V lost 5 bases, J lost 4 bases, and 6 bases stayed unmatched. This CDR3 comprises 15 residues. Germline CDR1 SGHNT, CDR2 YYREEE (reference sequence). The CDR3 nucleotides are TGTGCCAGCAGTTTACAGGGGTCCGGGGCCAACGTCCTGACTTTC. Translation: CASSLQGSGANVLTF. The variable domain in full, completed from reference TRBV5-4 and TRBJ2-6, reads ETGVTQSPTHLIKTRGQQVTLRCSSQSGHNTVSWYQQALGQGPQFIFQYYREEENGRGNFPPRFSGLQFPNYSSELNVNALELDDSALYLCASSLQGSGANVLTFGAGSRLTVL.

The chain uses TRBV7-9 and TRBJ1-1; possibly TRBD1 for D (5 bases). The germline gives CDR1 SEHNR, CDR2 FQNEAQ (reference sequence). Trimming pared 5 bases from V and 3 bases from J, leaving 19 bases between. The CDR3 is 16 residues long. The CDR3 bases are TGTGCCAGCAGCGCCGACGGCGGGGGGATCCACACTGAAGCTTTCTTT. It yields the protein CASSADGGGIHTEAFF.

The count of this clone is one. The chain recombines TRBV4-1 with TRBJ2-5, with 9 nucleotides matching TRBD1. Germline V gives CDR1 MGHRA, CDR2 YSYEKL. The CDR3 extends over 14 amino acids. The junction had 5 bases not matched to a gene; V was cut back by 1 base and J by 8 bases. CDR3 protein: CASSQGWTGDTQYF. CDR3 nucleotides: TGCGCCAGCAGCCAAGGGTGGACAGGGGACACCCAGTACTTC.

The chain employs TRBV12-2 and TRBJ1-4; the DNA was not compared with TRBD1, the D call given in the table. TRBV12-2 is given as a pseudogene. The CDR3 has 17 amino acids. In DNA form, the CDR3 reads TGTGCAAGTCGCTTACAGGGGTTTGAGCAGGCTAATGAAAAACTGTTTTTT. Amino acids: CASRLQGFEQANEKLFF.

The CDR3 DNA reads TGTGCCAGCAGCCAAGACGGAAGTAACAGGGGTCCAAAAAACACCATATATTTT. This gives the protein CASSQDGSNRGPKNTIYF. This chain joins TRBV3-1 (or the pseudogene TRBV3-2) and TRBJ1-3; 7 bases map to TRBD1. The CDR3 runs 18 residues. The ends lost 0 bases at V and 6 bases at J; junction bases unmatched: 14. Per the germline V gene, CDR1 is LGHDT and CDR2 is YNNKEL (reference sequence).

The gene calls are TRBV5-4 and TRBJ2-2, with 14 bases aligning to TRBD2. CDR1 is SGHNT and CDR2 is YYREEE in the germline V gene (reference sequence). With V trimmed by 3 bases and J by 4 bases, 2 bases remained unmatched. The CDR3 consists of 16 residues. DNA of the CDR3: TGTGCCAGCAGCTGGGGACTAGCGGGAGTCACCGGGGAGCTGTTTTTT. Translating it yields CASSWGLAGVTGELFF. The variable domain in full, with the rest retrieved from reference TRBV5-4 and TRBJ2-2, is ETGVTQSPTHLIKTRGQQVTLRCSSQSGHNTVSWYQQALGQGPQFIFQYYREEENGRGNFPPRFSGLQFPNYSSELNVNALELDDSALYLCASSWGLAGVTGELFFGEGSRLTVL.